This T cell receptor beta chain came from a study of blood T cells in healthy people across ages (dated by TCRdb to between 2014 and 2017). Describing the broader study: In model experiments, template switching captured roughly one uniquely barcoded TCR beta cDNA molecule for every two T cells. Two additional independent replicas of 1 million unique cDNA reads from the same blood draw were analyzed for two donors (one aged 18 to 30 and one aged 80 or older). The donors were divided into four age groups: young (average about 16 years), middle-aged (approximately 39), aged (approximately 62) and long-lived (more than 75). To avoid experimental bias, donors of different ages were randomly spread across the sequencing lanes. To track age-related changes in TCR beta repertoire diversity, the study relied on deep sequencing normalized with unique cDNA molecular identifiers.

Receptor amplification or capture employed 5' RACE. Instrument used: Illumina HiSeq 2500. A second 7 to 11 cycle PCR used a sample-barcoded 5' primer and a J-beta primer mix. A template-switch 5' adaptor carrying 12 random nucleotides introduced a unique molecular identifier onto each TCR beta cDNA molecule. Each sample yielded at least 3 million CDR3-containing paired-end reads. All of the RNA was converted into first-strand cDNA using the Mint cDNA synthesis kit, with a TRBC-specific oligonucleotide serving as the primer. Following uracil-DNA glycosylase treatment, a first 18-cycle PCR with universal primers M1SS and BC2_uni_R was performed on all cDNA. The paper's data handling went like this. Each sample was normalized by randomly selecting 1 million high-quality reads, each carrying a distinct molecular identifier. Reads sharing molecular identifiers were discarded rather than binned into consensus sequences. MiTCR, with a Q25 quality threshold and the strictest error-elimination algorithm, was used for CDR3 identification, clonotype clustering and error correction. A nonparametric unseen species model using Euler transformation provided a lower-bound estimate of total TCR beta diversity. Starting from the raw public reads, TCRdb applied fastp trimming at Q25, assembled clones with MiXCR and retained in-frame beta chains. Each CDR3 protein appears once, grouped with its most common genes and DNA. The V and J calls shown here were made by TCRdb, not taken from the authors' results. Recorded for this sample are over 950,000 distinct CDR3 sequences; just over 50% of them occurred a single time. The leading ten clones occupy about 22% of the sample.

Results and caveats for the whole study, not just this receptor: Conclusive comparison of naive and antigen-experienced compartments was prevented by the profiling of bulk unsorted PBMCs. Because the CMV infection status of the donors was unknown, age-related changes in expanded clonotypes may potentially have been confounded. As age increased, observed TCR beta diversity per million T cells dropped in a roughly linear way, and a significant reduction was already evident by age approximately 40. Estimates of total diversity based on one million sequenced T cells were regarded as lower bounds and as underestimates. Observed TCR beta diversity correlated strongly with the percentage of naive T cells measured by flow cytometry. Compared with the aged group, the long-lived group had more naive CD4+ T cells, fewer expanded clones and increased TCR diversity, a pattern suggesting age selection.

The approximately 40 donors, aged 6 to 90 years, were systemically healthy Caucasian individuals from Russia. Around 10 milliliters of peripheral blood were collected from each donor into EDTA-treated Vacutainer tubes. Ficoll-Paque density-gradient centrifugation was used to isolate PBMCs, with at least 6.5 million per sample. Trizol reagent was used to extract total RNA from the PBMCs, yielding at least 5 micrograms per sample. The percentages of naive CD45RAhigh/CD27high T cells were determined by flow cytometry on a PBMC aliquot from every donor. As to this clonotype: Which antigen it targets is not known. No clone much larger than this one lies a single base away; base qualities are absent.

At the junction V is shortened by 7 bases and J by 2 bases, with 15 bases in between. The germline V gene (reference sequence) provides CDR1 MNHEY and CDR2 SMNVEV. From its cysteine to its phenylalanine, the CDR3 spans 15 amino acids. The only DNA kept is the CDR3, 45 bases in frame from the first base. The sequenced material came from blood. The chain links TRBV27 with TRBJ1-5; the D gene is perhaps TRBD1, on 5 matching bases. This sequence was found in a woman between 55 and 75 years old in good health. In nucleotides, the sequence is TGTGCCAGCACGGCTCTGGGGCGAGGCAATCAGCCCCAGCATTTT. Translated, this gives CASTALGRGNQPQHF.